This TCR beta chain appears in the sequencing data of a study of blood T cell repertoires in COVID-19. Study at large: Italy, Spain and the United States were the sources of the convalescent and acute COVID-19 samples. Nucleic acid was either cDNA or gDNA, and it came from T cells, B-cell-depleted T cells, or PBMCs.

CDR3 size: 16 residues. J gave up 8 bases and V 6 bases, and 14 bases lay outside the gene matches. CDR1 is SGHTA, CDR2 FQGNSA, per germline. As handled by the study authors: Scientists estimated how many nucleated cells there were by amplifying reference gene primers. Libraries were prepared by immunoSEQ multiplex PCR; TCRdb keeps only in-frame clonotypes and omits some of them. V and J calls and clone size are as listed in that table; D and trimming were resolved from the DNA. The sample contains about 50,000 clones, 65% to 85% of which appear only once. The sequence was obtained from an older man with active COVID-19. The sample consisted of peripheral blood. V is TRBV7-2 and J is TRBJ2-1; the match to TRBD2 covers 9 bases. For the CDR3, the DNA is TGTGCCAGCAGATGGACTCAAGCGGGAGGTTTCGATGAGCAGTTCTTC. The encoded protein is CASRWTQAGGFDEQFF. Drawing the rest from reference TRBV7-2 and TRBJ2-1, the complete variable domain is GAGVSQSPSNKVTEKGKDVELRCDPISGHTALYWYRQSLGQGLEFLIYFQGNSAPDKSGLPSDRFSAERTGGSVSTLTIQRTQQEDSAVYLCASRWTQAGGFDEQFFGPGTRLTVL.